The rows below give T cell receptor beta chains drawn from one sample of a study of neurological immune-mediated disorders. TCRdb passed the 5' RACE reads through MiXCR, listing each CDR3 protein once. Of under 85,000 distinct CDR3 sequences listed, around 14% were seen once; the top ten hold 6.8%. The sequenced material came from PBMCs. The receptors here all came from a woman in her 50s in good health. Both conserved end residues are part of each CDR3. A D gene is named only where the DNA matches it firmly. A clone size is listed for some rows: how often the clone was seen (once, few, many), or a class if it is expanded.

clone_size: many; d_call: -; j_call: TRBJ2-7; v_call: TRBV5-1; cdr3_aa: CASSLAGGSDEQYF; cdr3_nt: TGCGCCAGCAGCTTGGCCGGAGGATCGGACGAGCAGTACTTC
clone_size: many; d_call: TRBD1; j_call: TRBJ2-5; v_call: TRBV5-1; cdr3_aa: CASSKDRVQETQYF; cdr3_nt: TGCGCCAGCAGCAAGGACAGGGTCCAAGAGACCCAGTACTTC
clone_size: many; d_call: -; j_call: TRBJ2-7; v_call: TRBV24-1; cdr3_aa: CATSDGPGEQYF; cdr3_nt: TGTGCCACCAGTGATGGCCCTGGCGAGCAGTACTTC
clone_size: many; d_call: TRBD2; j_call: TRBJ2-1; v_call: TRBV9; cdr3_aa: CASGSGESSYNEQFF; cdr3_nt: TGTGCCAGCGGTAGCGGGGAAAGCTCCTACAATGAGCAGTTCTTC
clone_size: many; d_call: -; j_call: TRBJ1-5; v_call: TRBV14; cdr3_aa: CASSQGGLQPQHF; cdr3_nt: TGTGCCAGCAGCCAAGGTGGACTTCAGCCCCAGCATTTT
clone_size: many; d_call: TRBD2; j_call: TRBJ2-1; v_call: TRBV7-3; cdr3_aa: CASSLSRTSGGPTYNEQFF; cdr3_nt: TGTGCCAGCAGCTTATCGAGGACTAGCGGGGGCCCAACCTACAATGAGCAGTTCTTC
clone_size: many; d_call: TRBD1; j_call: TRBJ1-1; v_call: TRBV29-1; cdr3_aa: CSVISGQATRRVFF; cdr3_nt: TGCAGCGTTATCTCGGGACAGGCGACCCGTAGAGTTTTCTTT
clone_size: many; d_call: TRBD2; j_call: TRBJ2-1; v_call: TRBV5-1; cdr3_aa: CASSFLAGGPGEQFF; cdr3_nt: TGCGCCAGCAGCTTCTTAGCGGGGGGGCCGGGTGAGCAGTTCTTC
clone_size: many; d_call: -; j_call: TRBJ2-2; v_call: TRBV24-1; cdr3_aa: CATSPTSNTGELFF; cdr3_nt: TGTGCCACCAGTCCTACATCGAACACCGGGGAGCTGTTTTTT
clone_size: -; d_call: -; j_call: TRBJ1-5; v_call: TRBV20-1; cdr3_aa: CSAMDSFNQPQHF; cdr3_nt: TGCAGTGCCATGGACAGTTTCAATCAGCCCCAGCATTTT
clone_size: -; d_call: -; j_call: TRBJ1-2; v_call: TRBV9; cdr3_aa: CASSVQPYYGYTF; cdr3_nt: TGTGCCAGCAGCGTACAACCGTATTATGGCTACACCTTC
clone_size: -; d_call: -; j_call: TRBJ2-5; v_call: TRBV18; cdr3_aa: CASSPTDETQYF; cdr3_nt: TGTGCCAGCTCACCGACAGATGAGACCCAGTACTTC
clone_size: many; d_call: TRBD1; j_call: TRBJ2-3; v_call: TRBV27; cdr3_aa: CASRPGQGTDTQYF; cdr3_nt: TGTGCCAGCAGGCCGGGACAGGGGACAGATACGCAGTATTTT
clone_size: many; d_call: -; j_call: TRBJ2-7; v_call: TRBV7-2; cdr3_aa: CASSLVVPSPEQYF; cdr3_nt: TGTGCCAGCAGCTTAGTTGTTCCGAGTCCCGAGCAGTACTTC
clone_size: many; d_call: -; j_call: TRBJ2-5; v_call: TRBV5-1; cdr3_aa: CASSPGSQETQYF; cdr3_nt: TGCGCCAGCAGCCCGGGAAGTCAAGAGACCCAGTACTTC
clone_size: many; d_call: -; j_call: TRBJ2-5; v_call: TRBV12-3/TRBV12-4; cdr3_aa: CASSPGRGKQETQYF; cdr3_nt: TGTGCCAGCAGTCCGGGTCGGGGGAAGCAAGAGACCCAGTACTTC
clone_size: -; d_call: -; j_call: TRBJ1-1; v_call: TRBV7-2; cdr3_aa: CASSFVLSAEAYF; cdr3_nt: TGTGCCAGCAGCTTTGTTTTGAGCGCTGAAGCTTACTTT
clone_size: many; d_call: TRBD2; j_call: TRBJ2-5; v_call: TRBV7-3; cdr3_aa: CASSPTGTKTETQYF; cdr3_nt: TGTGCCAGCAGCCCGACCGGGACTAAAACAGAGACCCAGTACTTC
clone_size: many; d_call: -; j_call: TRBJ2-3; v_call: TRBV7-2; cdr3_aa: CASSLSGNTDTQYF; cdr3_nt: TGTGCCAGCAGTCTCTCGGGGAACACAGATACGCAGTATTTT
clone_size: many; d_call: TRBD1; j_call: TRBJ2-5; v_call: TRBV5-1; cdr3_aa: CASRPGQDQETQYF; cdr3_nt: TGCGCCAGCAGACCGGGACAGGACCAAGAGACCCAGTACTTC
clone_size: many; d_call: -; j_call: TRBJ2-7; v_call: TRBV3-1; cdr3_aa: CASSPGGYEQYF; cdr3_nt: TGTGCCAGCAGCCCCGGGGGTTACGAGCAGTACTTC
clone_size: many; d_call: -; j_call: TRBJ1-6; v_call: TRBV5-6; cdr3_aa: CASRPGYGSPLHF; cdr3_nt: TGTGCCAGCAGACCAGGGTATGGTTCACCCCTCCACTTT
clone_size: few; d_call: TRBD2; j_call: TRBJ2-3; v_call: TRBV6-2/TRBV6-3; cdr3_aa: CASRGLAGITDTQYF; cdr3_nt: TGTGCCAGCAGGGGACTAGCGGGGATCACAGATACGCAGTATTTT
clone_size: many; d_call: -; j_call: TRBJ2-4; v_call: TRBV12-3/TRBV12-4; cdr3_aa: CASSPASIAKNIQYF; cdr3_nt: TGTGCCAGCAGTCCAGCCTCGATAGCCAAAAACATTCAGTACTTC
clone_size: many; d_call: -; j_call: TRBJ1-1; v_call: TRBV7-9; cdr3_aa: CASSLLHNTEAFF; cdr3_nt: TGTGCCAGCAGCCTCCTTCACAACACTGAAGCTTTCTTT
clone_size: many; d_call: -; j_call: TRBJ2-3; v_call: TRBV9; cdr3_aa: CASSGRDSVPDTQYF; cdr3_nt: TGTGCCAGCAGCGGACGGGACTCTGTTCCAGATACGCAGTATTTT
clone_size: many; d_call: -; j_call: TRBJ1-1; v_call: TRBV29-1; cdr3_aa: CSVVEGLGTEAFF; cdr3_nt: TGCAGCGTTGTAGAGGGCTTGGGCACTGAAGCTTTCTTT
clone_size: many; d_call: TRBD1; j_call: TRBJ2-1; v_call: TRBV3-1; cdr3_aa: CASSRLWDRALPEYNEQFF; cdr3_nt: TGTGCCAGCAGCCGATTGTGGGACAGGGCCCTACCGGAGTACAATGAGCAGTTCTTC